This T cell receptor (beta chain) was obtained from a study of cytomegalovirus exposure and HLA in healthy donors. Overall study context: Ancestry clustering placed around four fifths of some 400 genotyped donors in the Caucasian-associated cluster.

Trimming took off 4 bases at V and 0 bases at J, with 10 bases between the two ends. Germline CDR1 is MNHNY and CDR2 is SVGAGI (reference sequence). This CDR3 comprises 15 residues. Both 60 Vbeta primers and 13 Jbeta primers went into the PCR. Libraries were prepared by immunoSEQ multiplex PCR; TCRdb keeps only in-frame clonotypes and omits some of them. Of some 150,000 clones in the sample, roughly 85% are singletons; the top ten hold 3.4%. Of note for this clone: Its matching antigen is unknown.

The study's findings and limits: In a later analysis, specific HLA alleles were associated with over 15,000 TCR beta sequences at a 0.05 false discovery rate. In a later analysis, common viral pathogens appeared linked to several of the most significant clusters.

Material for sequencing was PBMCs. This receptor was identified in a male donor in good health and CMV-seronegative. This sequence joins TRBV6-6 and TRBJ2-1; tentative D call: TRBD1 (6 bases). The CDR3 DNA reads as TGTGCCAGCAGTTGGACAGAGAGCTCCTACAATGAGCAGTTCTTC. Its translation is CASSWTESSYNEQFF.